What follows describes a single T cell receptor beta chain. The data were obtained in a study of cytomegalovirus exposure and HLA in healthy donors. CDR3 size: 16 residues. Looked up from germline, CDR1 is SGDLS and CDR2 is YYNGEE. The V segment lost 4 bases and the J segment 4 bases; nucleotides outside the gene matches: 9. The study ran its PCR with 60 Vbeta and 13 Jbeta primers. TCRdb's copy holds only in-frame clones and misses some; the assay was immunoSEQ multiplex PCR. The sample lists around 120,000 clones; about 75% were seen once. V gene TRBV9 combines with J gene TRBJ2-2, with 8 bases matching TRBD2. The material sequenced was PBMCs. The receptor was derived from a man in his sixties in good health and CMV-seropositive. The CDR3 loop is CASSLQAGEITGELFF. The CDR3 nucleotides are TGTGCCAGCAGCCTCCAAGCGGGAGAGATCACCGGGGAGCTGTTTTTT.